The subject of this entry is one T cell receptor beta chain. Its antigen is still unknown. The run of the v3.0 immunoSEQ assay was at survey level. Sequencing used immunoSEQ multiplex PCR; TCRdb keeps in-frame clones, though not all of them. This table holds roughly 20,000 clones, about 89% found once. The V gene end was trimmed by 8 bases and the J gene end by 0 bases; junction bases not matched to a gene: 13. The CDR3 runs 17 residues. Germline lookup yields CDR1 SGHVT and CDR2 SQSDAQ. Treatment for every participant with HIV took place in the United States. This sample stems from a study of long-term antiretroviral therapy in people with HIV. Study-level information: Of all samples, the earliest predate the 2015 immediate-ART recommendation by about a decade. Findings of the study overall: Against controls, HIV repertoires showed narrower ranges of CDR3 length.

The sample in question was unsorted PBMCs, obtained 0.5 years after starting antiretroviral therapy. V is TRBV7-4 and J is TRBJ2-3, with 8 bases matching TRBD2. The source is a man aged 35-49 years with HIV. The CDR3 sequence: CASARTSRLASTDTQYF. The CDR3 DNA reads TGTGCCAGCGCCCGTACCTCCCGACTAGCGAGCACAGATACGCAGTATTTT.